The source of this TCR beta chain is a study of blood T cell repertoires in COVID-19. Study information: There were acute and convalescent COVID-19 samples, and they came from the United States, Italy and Spain. In each case, the material was cDNA or gDNA derived from T cells, B-cell-depleted T cells, or PBMCs.

In the source study's methods: Cell counts per sample came from amplifying reference gene primers. Assay: immunoSEQ multiplex PCR; the TCRdb copy retains only in-frame clones and omits some. V, J and clone size reflect that table, while D and trimming were determined from the DNA. The table records tens of thousands of clones, over 70% of them present only once. J was trimmed by 2 bases and V by 5 bases; bases with no gene match: 3. The CDR3 length is 15 residues. Germline CDR1 reads LNHDA; CDR2 reads SQIVND (reference sequence). Sequencing input: peripheral blood. This receptor was identified in a human donor with active or convalescent COVID-19. The donor label of this sample is uncertain. The chain joins TRBV19 to TRBJ1-5; 10 bases agree with TRBD1. The CDR3 loop reads CASSLGQGGNQPQHF. CDR3 sequence (DNA): TGTGCCAGTAGTCTAGGACAGGGGGGCAATCAGCCCCAGCATTTT.